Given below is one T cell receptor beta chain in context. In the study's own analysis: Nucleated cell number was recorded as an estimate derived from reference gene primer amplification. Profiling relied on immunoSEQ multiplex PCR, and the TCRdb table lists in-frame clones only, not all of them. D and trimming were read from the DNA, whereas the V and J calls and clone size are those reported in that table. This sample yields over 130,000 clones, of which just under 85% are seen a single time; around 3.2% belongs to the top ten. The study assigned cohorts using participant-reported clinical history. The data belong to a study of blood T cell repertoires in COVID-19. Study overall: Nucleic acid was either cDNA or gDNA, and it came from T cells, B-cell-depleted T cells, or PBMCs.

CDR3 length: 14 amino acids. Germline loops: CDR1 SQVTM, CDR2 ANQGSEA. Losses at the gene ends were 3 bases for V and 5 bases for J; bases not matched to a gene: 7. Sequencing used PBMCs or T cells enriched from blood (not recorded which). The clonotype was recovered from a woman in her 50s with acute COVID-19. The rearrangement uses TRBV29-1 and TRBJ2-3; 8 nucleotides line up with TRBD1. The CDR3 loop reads CSVDSQGARDTQYF. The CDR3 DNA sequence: TGCAGCGTTGATTCCCAGGGGGCACGAGATACGCAGTATTTT.